This T cell receptor beta chain was recorded in a study of response to subunit inactivated influenza vaccine. The study's findings and limits: Authors proposed each seasonal influenza vaccination draws in few new T cells.

Regarding this clonotype: Its antigen is currently unknown.

The CDR3 has 14 residues. Trimming removed 7 bases from V and 2 bases from J; junction bases left unmatched: 6. The germline V gene encodes CDR1 SNHLY and CDR2 FYNNEI. TCRdb analysed the RT-PCR reads with MiXCR anew, one entry per CDR3 protein. The sample lists a few hundred thousand distinct CDR3 sequences; 21% were seen once. This chain connects TRBV2 to TRBJ2-5, with 8 bases identical to TRBD1. The sequencing here drew on PBMCs from blood, taken less than 22 months after vaccination. The clonotype originates from a man aged 50 to 69 who received an inactivated influenza vaccine. The CDR3: CASTYYRGQETQYF. CDR3 DNA: TGTGCCAGCACCTACTACAGGGGGCAAGAGACCCAGTACTTC.